Below, one TCR beta chain is given with its context. The target antigen is unknown. TCRdb reprocessed the reads via MiXCR and lists one record per CDR3 protein. The sample lists more than 55,000 distinct CDR3 sequences; 20% to 25% were seen once. These data belong to a study of T cell repertoires in cytomegalovirus infection. Study information: Public TCR beta signatures marked donors with CMV infection and the matching HLA.

Study results and caveats: The study found HLA-C-restricted CMV-specific TCR beta clonotypes dominating the ex vivo response.

Sequencing used CD8+ T cells from cultured PBMCs, obtained from culture after CMV antigen stimulation. The sequence was obtained from a human donor in good health (CMV status not recorded). Some clones in this sample may be carry-over from other donors' samples.

Here the CDR3 DNA reads TGCGCCAGCAGCCAATCTTCCGGGACAGGTGCCTACGAGCAGTACTTC. Translated, it gives CASSQSSGTGAYEQYF. The rearrangement joins TRBV4-3 to TRBJ2-7; TRBD1 agrees at 8 bases. This CDR3 spans 16 amino acids. The V gene end was trimmed by 2 bases and the J gene end by 2 bases; junction bases not matched to a gene: 8. CDR1 is LGHNA, CDR2 YSLEER, per germline.